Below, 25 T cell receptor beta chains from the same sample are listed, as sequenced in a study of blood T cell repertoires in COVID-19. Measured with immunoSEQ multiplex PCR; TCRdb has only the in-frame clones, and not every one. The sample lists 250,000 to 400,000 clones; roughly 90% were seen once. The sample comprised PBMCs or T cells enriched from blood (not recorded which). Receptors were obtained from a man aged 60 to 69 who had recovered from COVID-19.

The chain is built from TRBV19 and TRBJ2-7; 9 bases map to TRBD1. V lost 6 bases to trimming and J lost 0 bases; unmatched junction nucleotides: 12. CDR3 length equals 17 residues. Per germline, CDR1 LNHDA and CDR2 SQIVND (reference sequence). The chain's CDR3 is CASRNSGQGDSSYEQYF. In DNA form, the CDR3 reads TGTGCCAGTAGAAACTCGGGACAGGGCGATAGCTCCTACGAGCAGTACTTC.

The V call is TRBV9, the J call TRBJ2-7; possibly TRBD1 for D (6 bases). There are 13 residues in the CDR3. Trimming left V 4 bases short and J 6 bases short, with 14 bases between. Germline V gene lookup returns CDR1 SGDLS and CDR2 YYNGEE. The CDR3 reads CASSPPGAGEQYF. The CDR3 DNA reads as TGTGCCAGCAGCCCCCCAGGGGCAGGCGAGCAGTACTTC.

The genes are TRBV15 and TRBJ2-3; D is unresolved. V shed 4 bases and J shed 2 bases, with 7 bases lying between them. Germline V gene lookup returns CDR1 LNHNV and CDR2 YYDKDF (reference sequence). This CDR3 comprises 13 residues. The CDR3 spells CATSTTNTDTQYF. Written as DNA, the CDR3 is TGTGCCACCAGCACCACAAACACAGATACGCAGTATTTT.

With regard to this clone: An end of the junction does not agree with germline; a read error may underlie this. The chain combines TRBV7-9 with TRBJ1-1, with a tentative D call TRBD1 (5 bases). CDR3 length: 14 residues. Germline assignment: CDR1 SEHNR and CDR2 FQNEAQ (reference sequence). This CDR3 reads CASSPRTLNAEAFF. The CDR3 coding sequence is TGTGCCAGCAGCCCGCGGACACTGAACGCTGAAGCTTTCTTT.

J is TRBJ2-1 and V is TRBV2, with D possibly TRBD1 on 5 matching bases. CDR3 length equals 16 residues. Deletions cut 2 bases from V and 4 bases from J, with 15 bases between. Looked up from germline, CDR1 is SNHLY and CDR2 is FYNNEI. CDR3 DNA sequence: TGTGCCAGCAGTGAAAGGGTAGGCCAGGGATACAATGAGCAGTTCTTC. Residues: CASSERVGQGYNEQFF.

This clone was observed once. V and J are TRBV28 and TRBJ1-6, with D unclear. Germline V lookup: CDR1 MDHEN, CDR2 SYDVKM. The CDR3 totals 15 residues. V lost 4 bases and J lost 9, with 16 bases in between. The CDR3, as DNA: TGTGCCAGCAGTTCGACGCGGGTGGTACTTTCACCCCTCCACTTT. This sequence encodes CASSSTRVVLSPLHF.

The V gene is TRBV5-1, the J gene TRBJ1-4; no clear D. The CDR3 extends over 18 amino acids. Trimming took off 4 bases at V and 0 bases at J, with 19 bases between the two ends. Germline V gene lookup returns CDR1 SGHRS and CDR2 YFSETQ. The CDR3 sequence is CASSPVQLLKATNEKLFF. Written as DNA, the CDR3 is TGCGCCAGCAGCCCGGTACAGCTCCTAAAAGCAACTAATGAAAAACTGTTTTTT.

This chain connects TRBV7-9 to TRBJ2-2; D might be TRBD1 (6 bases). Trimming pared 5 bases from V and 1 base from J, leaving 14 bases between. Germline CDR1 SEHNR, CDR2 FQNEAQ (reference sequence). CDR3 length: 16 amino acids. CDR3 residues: CASSLPGQMNTGELFF. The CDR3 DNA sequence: TGTGCCAGCAGCCTTCCGGGACAAATGAACACCGGGGAGCTGTTTTTT.

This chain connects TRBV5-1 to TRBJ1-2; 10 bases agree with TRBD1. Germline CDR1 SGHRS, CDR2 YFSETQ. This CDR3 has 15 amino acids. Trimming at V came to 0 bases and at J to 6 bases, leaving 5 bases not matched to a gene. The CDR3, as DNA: TGCGCCAGCAGCTTGGTGGTGGGGACAGGGGATGGCTACACCTTC. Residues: CASSLVVGTGDGYTF.

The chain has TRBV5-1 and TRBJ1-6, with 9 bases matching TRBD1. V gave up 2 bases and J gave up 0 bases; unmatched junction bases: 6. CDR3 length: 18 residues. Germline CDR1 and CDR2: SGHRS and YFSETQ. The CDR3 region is CASSLEGTGPSYNSPLHF. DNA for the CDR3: TGCGCCAGCAGCTTAGAAGGGACAGGGCCCTCCTATAATTCACCCCTCCACTTT.

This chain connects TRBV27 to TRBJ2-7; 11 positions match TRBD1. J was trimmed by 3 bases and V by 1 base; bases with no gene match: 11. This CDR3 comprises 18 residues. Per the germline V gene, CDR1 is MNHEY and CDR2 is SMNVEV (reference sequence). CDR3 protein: CASSLWWTGGEGDYEQYF. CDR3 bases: TGTGCCAGCAGTTTATGGTGGACAGGGGGCGAGGGGGACTACGAGCAGTACTTC.

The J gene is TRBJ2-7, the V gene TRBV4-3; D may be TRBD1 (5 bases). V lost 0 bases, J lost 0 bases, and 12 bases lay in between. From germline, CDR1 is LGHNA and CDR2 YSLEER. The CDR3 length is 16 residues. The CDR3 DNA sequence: TGCGCCAGCAGCCAAGATGGGGCGGTAAGCTCCTACGAGCAGTACTTC. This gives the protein CASSQDGAVSSYEQYF.

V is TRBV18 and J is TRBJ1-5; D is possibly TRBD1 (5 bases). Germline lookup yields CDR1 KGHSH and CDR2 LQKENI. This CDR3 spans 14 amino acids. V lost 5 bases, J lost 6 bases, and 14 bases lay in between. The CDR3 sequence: CASSSARGSQPQHF. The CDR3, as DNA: TGTGCCAGCTCATCAGCTAGGGGCAGTCAGCCCCAGCATTTT.

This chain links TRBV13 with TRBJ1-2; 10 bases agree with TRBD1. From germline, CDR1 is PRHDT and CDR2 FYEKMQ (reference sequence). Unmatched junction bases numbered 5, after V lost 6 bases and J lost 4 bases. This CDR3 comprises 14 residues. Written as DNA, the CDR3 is TGTGCCAGCAGAGCCGGGACAGGGGCCTATGGCTACACCTTC. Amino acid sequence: CASRAGTGAYGYTF.

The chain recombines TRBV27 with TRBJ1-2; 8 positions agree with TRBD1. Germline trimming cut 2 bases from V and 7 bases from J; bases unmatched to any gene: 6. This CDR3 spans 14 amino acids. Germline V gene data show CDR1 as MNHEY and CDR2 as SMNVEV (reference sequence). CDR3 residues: CASSLQGAPRGYTF. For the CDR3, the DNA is TGTGCCAGCAGTTTACAGGGGGCCCCTCGTGGCTACACCTTC.

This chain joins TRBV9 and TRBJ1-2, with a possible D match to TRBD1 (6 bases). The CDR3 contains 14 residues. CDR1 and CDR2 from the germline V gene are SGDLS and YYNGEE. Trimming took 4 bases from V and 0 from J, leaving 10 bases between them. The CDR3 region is CASSLGQTNYGYTF. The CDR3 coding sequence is TGTGCCAGCAGCCTTGGACAGACTAACTATGGCTACACCTTC.

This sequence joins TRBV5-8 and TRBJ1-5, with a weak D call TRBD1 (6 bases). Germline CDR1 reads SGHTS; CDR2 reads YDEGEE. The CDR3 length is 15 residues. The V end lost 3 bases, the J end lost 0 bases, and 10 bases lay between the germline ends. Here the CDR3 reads CASSSGQYSNQPQHF. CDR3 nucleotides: TGTGCCAGCAGCTCCGGACAGTATAGCAATCAGCCCCAGCATTTT. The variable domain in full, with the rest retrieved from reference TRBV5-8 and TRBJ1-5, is EAGVTQSPTHLIKTRGQQATLRCSPISGHTSVYWYQQALGLGLQFLLWYDEGEERNRGNFPPRFSGRQFPNYSSELNVNALELEDSALYLCASSSGQYSNQPQHFGDGTRLSIL.

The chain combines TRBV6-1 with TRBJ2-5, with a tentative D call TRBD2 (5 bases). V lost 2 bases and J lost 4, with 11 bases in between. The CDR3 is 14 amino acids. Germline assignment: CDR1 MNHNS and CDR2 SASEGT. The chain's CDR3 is CASSELGSRETQYF. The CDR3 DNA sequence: TGTGCCAGCAGTGAACTAGGGAGCCGAGAGACCCAGTACTTC.

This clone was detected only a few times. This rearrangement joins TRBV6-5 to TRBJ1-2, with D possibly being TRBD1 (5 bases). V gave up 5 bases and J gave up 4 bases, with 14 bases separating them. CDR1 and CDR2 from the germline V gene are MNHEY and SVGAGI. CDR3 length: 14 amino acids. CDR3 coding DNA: TGTGCCAGCAGTCGACCCGGGGGGGGCTATGGCTACACCTTC. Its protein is CASSRPGGGYGYTF.

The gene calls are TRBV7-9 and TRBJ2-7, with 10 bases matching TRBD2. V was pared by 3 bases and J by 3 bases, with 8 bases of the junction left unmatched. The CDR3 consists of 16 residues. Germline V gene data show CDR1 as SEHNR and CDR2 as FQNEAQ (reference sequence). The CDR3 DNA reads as TGTGCCAGCAGCTTCCTAGCGGGGGCCGCGGTCTACGAGCAGTACTTC. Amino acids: CASSFLAGAAVYEQYF.

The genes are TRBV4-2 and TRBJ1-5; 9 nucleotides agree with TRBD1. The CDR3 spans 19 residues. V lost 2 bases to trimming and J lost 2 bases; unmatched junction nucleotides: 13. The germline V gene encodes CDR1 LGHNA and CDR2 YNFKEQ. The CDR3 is CASSQSNTGGAIGNQPQHF. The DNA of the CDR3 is TGTGCCAGCAGCCAAAGCAACACAGGGGGCGCGATTGGCAATCAGCCCCAGCATTTT.

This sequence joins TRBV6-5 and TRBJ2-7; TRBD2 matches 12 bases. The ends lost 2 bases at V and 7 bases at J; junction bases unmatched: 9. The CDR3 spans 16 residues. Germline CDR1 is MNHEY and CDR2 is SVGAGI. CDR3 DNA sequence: TGTGCCAGCAGTTACGCTAGCGGGGGGGTCTCGGGTGAGCAGTACTTC. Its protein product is CASSYASGGVSGEQYF.

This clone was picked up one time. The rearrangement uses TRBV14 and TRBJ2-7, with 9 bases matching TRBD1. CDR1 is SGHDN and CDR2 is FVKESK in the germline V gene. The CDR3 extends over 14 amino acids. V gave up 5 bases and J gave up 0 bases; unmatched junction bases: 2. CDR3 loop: CASSDRGVSYEQYF. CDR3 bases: TGTGCCAGCAGCGACAGGGGGGTCTCCTACGAGCAGTACTTC.

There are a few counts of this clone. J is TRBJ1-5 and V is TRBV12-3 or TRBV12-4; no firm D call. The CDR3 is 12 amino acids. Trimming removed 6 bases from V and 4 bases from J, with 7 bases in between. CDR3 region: CASRMRNQPQHF. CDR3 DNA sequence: TGTGCCAGCAGGATGAGAAATCAGCCCCAGCATTTT.

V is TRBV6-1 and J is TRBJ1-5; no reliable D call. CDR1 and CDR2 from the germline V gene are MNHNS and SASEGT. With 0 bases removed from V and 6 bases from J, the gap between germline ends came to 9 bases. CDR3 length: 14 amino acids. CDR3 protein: CASSEAGLAQPQHF. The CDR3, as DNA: TGTGCCAGCAGTGAAGCAGGGCTAGCTCAGCCCCAGCATTTT.